This is a list of T cell receptor beta chains from one sample in a study of T cell repertoires in cytomegalovirus infection. For these TCRs, the target antigens are not known. A single record per CDR3 protein comes from TCRdb applying MiXCR to the reads. The profile shows approximately 590,000 distinct CDR3 sequences, just under 40% of them singletons. The starting material was cultured PBMCs, obtained from culture after CMV antigen stimulation. The source is a human donor in good health (CMV status not recorded). Some clones in this sample may be carry-over from other donors' samples. Both conserved end residues are part of each CDR3. A D gene is named only where the DNA matches it firmly. Clone size appears in some rows only: once, few, many, or a class for an expanded clone.

clone size	V gene	J gene	D gene	CDR3 protein	CDR3 DNA
few	TRBV28	TRBJ2-2	TRBD2	CASRGGLANTGELFF	TGTGCCAGCAGGGGGGGACTAGCTAACACCGGGGAGCTGTTTTTT
NA	TRBV5-1	TRBJ2-3	NA	CASTSRDSSTDTQYF	TGCGCCAGCACCTCCCGGGACTCGAGCACAGATACGCAGTATTTT
few	TRBV7-6	TRBJ2-3	NA	CAPTGPSTDTQYF	TGTGCCCCGACGGGGCCTAGCACAGATACGCAGTATTTT
NA	TRBV5-4	TRBJ1-2	NA	CASSLPGAWYGYTF	TGTGCCAGCAGCTTGCCCGGGGCTTGGTATGGCTACACCTTC
many	TRBV7-9	TRBJ2-2	TRBD1	CASSLKRQGAGELFF	TGTGCCAGCAGCTTAAAGAGACAGGGGGCCGGGGAGCTGTTTTTT
few	TRBV5-1	TRBJ2-1	NA	CASSLQATGSREQFF	TGCGCCAGCAGCTTGCAAGCAACAGGGTCCCGGGAGCAGTTCTTC
many	TRBV7-9	TRBJ2-2	NA	CASSFTSTGELFF	TGTGCCAGCAGCTTTACCAGCACCGGGGAGCTGTTTTTT
few	TRBV7-9	TRBJ2-7	TRBD1	CASSPELRTGSYEQYF	TGTGCCAGCAGCCCAGAGCTCCGGACAGGATCCTACGAGCAGTACTTC
NA	TRBV12-3/TRBV12-4	TRBJ2-2	NA	CASRLRQIVNTGELFF	TGTGCCAGCAGACTCCGACAGATAGTAAACACCGGGGAGCTGTTTTTT
many	TRBV12-3/TRBV12-4	TRBJ2-5	NA	CASSFQETQYF	TGTGCCAGCAGCTTCCAAGAGACCCAGTACTTC
many	TRBV29-1	TRBJ2-7	NA	CSVGNSQGSEQYF	TGCAGCGTTGGGAACAGTCAGGGGTCCGAGCAGTACTTC
NA	TRBV20-1	TRBJ1-5	NA	CSARDCWFPGGNQPQHF	TGCAGTGCTAGAGATTGTTGGTTTCCGGGTGGCAATCAGCCCCAGCATTTT
few	TRBV7-6	TRBJ2-1	TRBD2	CASSLFAGGKSYNEQFF	TGTGCCAGCAGCTTATTTGCGGGGGGGAAGTCCTACAATGAGCAGTTCTTC
few	TRBV7-6	TRBJ2-7	TRBD2	CASSLDPGLDSEQYF	TGTGCCAGCAGCCTAGACCCGGGACTAGATTCTGAGCAGTACTTC
few	TRBV11-2	TRBJ2-1	NA	CASSPIGQQAYNEQFF	TGTGCCAGCAGCCCGATAGGACAGCAAGCCTACAATGAGCAGTTCTTC
NA	TRBV6-8	TRBJ2-5	NA	CASSRWLLVEETQYF	TGTGCCAGCAGTCGGTGGCTGCTTGTCGAAGAGACCCAGTACTTC
NA	TRBV6-1	TRBJ2-2	NA	CASSVPRTVLAENTGELFF	TGTGCCAGCAGTGTCCCCCGGACAGTCCTAGCGGAGAACACCGGGGAGCTGTTTTTT
NA	TRBV20-1	TRBJ1-3	NA	CSARSPISGNTIYF	TGCAGTGCTAGAAGTCCGATCTCTGGAAACACCATATATTTT
NA	TRBV10-3	TRBJ2-2	TRBD1	CAIGFLGQGAVKDTGELFF	TGTGCCATCGGCTTCCTTGGACAGGGGGCGGTCAAAGACACCGGGGAGCTGTTTTTT
NA	TRBV25-1	TRBJ1-2	TRBD1	CATKPGDSLFRGYSF	TGTGCCACCAAACCCGGGGACAGCCTATTTCGGGGCTACAGCTTC
NA	TRBV6-1	TRBJ2-1	TRBD2	CASRARRGGLYNEQFF	TGTGCCAGCAGGGCCCGGCGGGGGGGCTTATACAATGAGCAGTTCTTC
NA	TRBV6-6	TRBJ1-2	NA	CASSPQTIYGYTF	TGTGCCAGCAGTCCACAGACCATCTATGGCTACACCTTC
NA	TRBV12-3/TRBV12-4	TRBJ2-1	NA	CASSYGSSYNEQFF	TGTGCCAGCAGCTACGGGAGCTCCTACAATGAGCAGTTCTTC
few	TRBV7-3	TRBJ2-1	NA	CASSLEFDEQFF	TGTGCCAGCAGCTTAGAATTTGATGAGCAGTTCTTC
few	TRBV7-2	TRBJ2-5	NA	CASSLLAGSATQYF	TGTGCCAGCAGCTTATTAGCCGGGTCAGCGACCCAGTACTTC
NA	TRBV7-2	TRBJ2-1	TRBD2	CASSLDPSGGKFF	TGTGCCAGCAGCTTAGATCCTAGCGGAGGCAAGTTCTTC
NA	TRBV28	TRBJ1-5	NA	CASRNLPGGGPYSNQPQHF	TGTGCCAGCAGAAACCTCCCGGGGGGGGGGCCTTATAGCAATCAGCCCCAGCATTTT